The rows below give T cell receptor beta chains drawn from one sample of a study of shared T cell receptors in the human thymus. Sequenced by immunoSEQ multiplex PCR; TCRdb stores in-frame clones only, minus some. The sample has almost 550,000 clones, 75% to 85% seen once; the top ten hold roughly 0.013%. The sample also formed part of further work on human thymus T cells.

The sample taken for sequencing was thymocytes. These TCRs come from a boy less than two years old with a congenital heart defect. The CDR3 runs from the conserved cysteine through the conserved F or W. The D gene is left open where the match is weak.

CDR3 DNA	CDR3 protein	D gene	V gene	J gene
TGCGCCAGCAGCTCCCCGGGGACTAGCGACCTCAATGAGCAGTTCTTC	CASSSPGTSDLNEQFF	TRBD2	TRBV5-1	TRBJ2-1
TGTGCCAGCAGCTTGAGGGTACCGGGACTAGCGGGAGGCCACTACGAGCAGTACTTC	CASSLRVPGLAGGHYEQYF	TRBD2	TRBV5-4	TRBJ2-7
TGTGCCAGCAGCTCGCGTGGGGAGTTAAACCGAACCTACACTGAAGCTTTCTTT	CASSSRGELNRTYTEAFF	NA	TRBV5-6	TRBJ1-1
TGTGCCAGCAGCTTAGATGGACAGGGACGGACCTACGAGCAGTACTTC	CASSLDGQGRTYEQYF	TRBD1	TRBV11-2	TRBJ2-7
TGCGCCAGCAGTGAGAGGTCAGGGCTAGCGGGAGCCCGCACAGATACGCAGTATTTT	CASSERSGLAGARTDTQYF	TRBD2	TRBV10-1	TRBJ2-3
TGTGCCAGCAGTTCGAGCCCCGGCAGGGCCCAGCCCCAGCATTTT	CASSSSPGRAQPQHF	NA	TRBV6-5	TRBJ1-5
TGTGCCAGCAGCCCAAACTGGACTAAGCAAGAGACCCAGTACTTC	CASSPNWTKQETQYF	NA	TRBV7-2	TRBJ2-5
TGCAGTGCTCGCAGGGTCTACGAGCAGTACTTC	CSARRVYEQYF	NA	TRBV20-1	TRBJ2-7
TGTGCCAGCAGATCAGATTCGTGGGGACAGTTCGAAAAACTGTTTTTT	CASRSDSWGQFEKLFF	TRBD1	TRBV28	TRBJ1-4
TGTGCCAGCAGTGAGACTAGCGGAAAAGTGAATGAGCAGTTCTTC	CASSETSGKVNEQFF	TRBD2	TRBV25-1	TRBJ2-1
TGTGCCAGCAGTTACGGGGGGGATTATCCCGCTTACGAGCAGTACTTC	CASSYGGDYPAYEQYF	TRBD2	TRBV6-5	TRBJ2-7